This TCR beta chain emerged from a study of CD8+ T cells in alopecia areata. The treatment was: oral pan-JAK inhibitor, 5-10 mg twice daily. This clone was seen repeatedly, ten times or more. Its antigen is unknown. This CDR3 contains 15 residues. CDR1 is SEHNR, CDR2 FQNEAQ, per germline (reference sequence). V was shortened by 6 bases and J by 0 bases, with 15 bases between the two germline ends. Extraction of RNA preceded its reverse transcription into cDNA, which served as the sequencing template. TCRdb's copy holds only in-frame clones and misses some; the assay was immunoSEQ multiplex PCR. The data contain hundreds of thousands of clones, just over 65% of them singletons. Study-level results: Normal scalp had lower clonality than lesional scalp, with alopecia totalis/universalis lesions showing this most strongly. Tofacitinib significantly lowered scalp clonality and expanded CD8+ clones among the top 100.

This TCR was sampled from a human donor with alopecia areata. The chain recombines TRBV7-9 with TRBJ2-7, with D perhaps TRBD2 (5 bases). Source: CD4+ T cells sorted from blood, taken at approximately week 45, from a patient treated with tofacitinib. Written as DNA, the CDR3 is TGTGCCAGCAGTAGGGAGCTGTGGACCTCCTACGAGCAGTACTTC. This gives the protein CASSRELWTSYEQYF.